A selection of T cell receptor beta chains follows, all from one sample in a study of T-cell memory formation after mild COVID-19. TCRdb processed the 5' RACE reads anew with MiXCR; each CDR3 protein has one entry. The sample includes tens of thousands of distinct CDR3 sequences, 9.5% to 12% of them seen just once. Sequencing was done on a sample of PBMCs or a T cell subset sorted from them (not recorded which). The origin of the receptors is a man aged 18 to 29 who had mild COVID-19 (a few samples of this study predate the infection). Cell type and time point are not known. Each CDR3 is given with its conserved first and last residue. A D gene is named only where the DNA matches it firmly. A row's size may be missing; if present it is once, few, many or a size class.

j_gene,v_gene,abundance,d_gene,CDR3aa,CDR3nt
TRBJ1-1,TRBV5-1,many,NA,CASRAGHQNTEAFF,TGCGCCAGCAGGGCGGGACACCAGAACACTGAAGCTTTCTTT
TRBJ1-2,TRBV19,few,TRBD1,CASSIAGTEAYGYTF,TGTGCCAGTAGTATAGCTGGGACAGAAGCCTATGGCTACACCTTC
TRBJ2-1,TRBV12-3/TRBV12-4,many,NA,CASSLAGPSYNEQFF,TGTGCCAGCAGTTTAGCGGGGCCCTCCTACAATGAGCAGTTCTTC
TRBJ1-1,TRBV20-1,many,NA,CSARLPLTDLNTEAFF,TGCAGTGCTAGACTCCCCTTGACAGATCTCAACACTGAAGCTTTCTTT
TRBJ1-4,TRBV4-1,many,NA,CASSQERCCQGVGGATNEKLFF,TGCGCCAGCAGCCAAGAAAGATGCTGCCAGGGTGTGGGCGGGGCAACTAATGAAAAACTGTTTTTT
TRBJ1-1,TRBV12-3/TRBV12-4,NA,NA,CASSPRYTEAFF,TGTGCCAGCAGTCCCCGTTACACTGAAGCTTTCTTT
TRBJ2-7,TRBV12-3/TRBV12-4,NA,TRBD1,CASSWGQSYEQYF,TGTGCCAGCAGTTGGGGACAGTCCTACGAGCAGTACTTC
TRBJ2-2,TRBV6-6,many,TRBD1,CAGRQGPDTGELFF,TGTGCCGGTCGACAGGGGCCGGACACCGGGGAGCTGTTTTTT
TRBJ1-1,TRBV18,many,NA,CASSPRNLNTEAFF,TGTGCCAGCTCACCAAGGAATTTGAACACTGAAGCTTTCTTT
TRBJ1-4,TRBV7-2,many,NA,CASSFGGDYNEKLFF,TGTGCCAGCAGCTTCGGCGGGGACTATAATGAAAAACTGTTTTTT
TRBJ1-5,TRBV6-2/TRBV6-3,many,NA,CASSPWDGTRRRPQHF,TGTGCCAGCAGTCCGTGGGACGGGACAAGGAGACGGCCCCAGCATTTT
TRBJ2-5,TRBV25-1,NA,NA,CASSEGPRETQYF,TGTGCCAGCAGTGAGGGGCCCCGGGAGACCCAGTACTTC
TRBJ1-6,TRBV27,few,TRBD1,CASTPLTGGTSPLHF,TGTGCCAGCACCCCATTGACAGGGGGCACTTCACCCCTCCACTTT
TRBJ2-2,TRBV5-1,NA,NA,CASSYGQPGELFF,TGCGCCAGCAGCTACGGACAGCCCGGGGAGCTGTTTTTT
TRBJ2-1,TRBV20-1,many,NA,CSAVVGVGEFF,TGCAGTGCTGTGGTGGGAGTCGGGGAGTTCTTC
TRBJ1-4,TRBV24-1,NA,NA,CARNSQGLEKLFF,TGTGCCAGGAATTCCCAGGGGCTCGAAAAACTGTTTTTT
TRBJ1-2,TRBV4-1,many,TRBD1,CASSQQDFLGQGSYGYTF,TGCGCCAGCAGCCAGCAAGATTTCCTCGGACAGGGGTCCTATGGCTACACCTTC
TRBJ2-3,TRBV3-1,many,TRBD2,CASSQDNALAGTDTQYF,TGTGCCAGCAGCCAAGATAATGCACTAGCGGGGACAGATACGCAGTATTTT
TRBJ2-1,TRBV24-1,many,TRBD1,CATSDSRQGASNEQFF,TGTGCCACCAGTGATTCGAGGCAGGGGGCAAGCAATGAGCAGTTCTTC
TRBJ2-1,TRBV12-3/TRBV12-4,many,NA,CASSMTGEQGVNEQFF,TGTGCCAGCAGTATGACAGGTGAACAGGGAGTCAATGAGCAGTTCTTC
TRBJ2-1,TRBV6-2/TRBV6-3,many,NA,CATFGQSYNEQFF,TGTGCCACCTTCGGACAGTCCTACAATGAGCAGTTCTTC
TRBJ1-4,TRBV6-6,many,TRBD1,CASSYRDRELFF,TGTGCCAGCAGTTATAGGGACAGGGAACTGTTTTTT